The present T cell receptor beta chain was sequenced within a study of cytomegalovirus exposure and HLA in healthy donors. Study findings and constraints: The study flagged some 170 TCR beta chains as cytomegalovirus-associated. Testing in vitro showed a few CMV-associated chains specific for CMV antigens.

It was the approximately 120-subject validation cohort, separate from the approximately 700-subject first cohort, to which the donors belonged. Profiling relied on immunoSEQ multiplex PCR, and the TCRdb table lists in-frame clones only, not all of them. The sample comprises 140,000 to 150,000 clones, more than 85% of which are singletons, and 0.55% to 0.8% rests with the top ten. A note on this clone: Antigen: not known.

This TCR came from a man aged 18 to 30 in good health and CMV-seronegative. Sequencing was done on a sample of PBMCs.

CDR3 DNA sequence: TGTGCCATCAGTCCCGCAGGGGGCAGGGATCAGCCCCAGCATTTT. Amino acid sequence: CAISPAGGRDQPQHF. The chain employs TRBV10-3 and TRBJ1-5, with 8 bases identical to TRBD1. V lost 5 bases and J lost 5; bases outside the gene matches: 8. CDR3 length: 15 residues. Germline V lookup: CDR1 ENHRY, CDR2 SYGVKD.